This TCR beta chain was sequenced for a study of blood T cell repertoires in COVID-19. The repertoire was sequenced with immunoSEQ multiplex PCR; TCRdb's copy has only in-frame clones and lacks some. This table holds roughly 150,000 clones, 70% to 90% found once. CDR1 SSHAT and CDR2 FNYEAQ come from the germline V gene (reference sequence). The CDR3 is 13 amino acids. Enrolled during active infection, Seattle patients were then followed longitudinally. As for this clone: At one of its ends the junction is not consistent with the germline gene, which may arise from a read error.

The V and J genes are TRBV7-7 and TRBJ2-5; TRBD1 agrees at 7 bases. This clonotype was sampled from an elderly woman with COVID-19, enrolled during active disease. Sequences were obtained from peripheral blood. The CDR3 DNA sequence: TGTGCTAGCAGCCGGGACAGTAGGGAGACCCAGTACTTC. This encodes CASSRDSRETQYF.